The 9 T cell receptor beta chains presented below share a single source sample, sequenced in a study of shared clonotypes between healthy human individuals. CD8 cells regarded as naive lacked CD45RO, were positively chosen for CCR7, and omitted terminally differentiated effector memory CD45RA+ cells. Clones were sequenced by immunoSEQ multiplex PCR, and TCRdb holds only the in-frame ones, with some missing. The data hold hundreds of thousands of clones, with around 96% observed a single time. Source material: naive CD8+ T cells sorted from blood. The receptors were gathered from a woman aged 25 to 45 in good health.

V is TRBV27 and J is TRBJ2-1; 9 bases match TRBD1. Germline V gene sequence: CDR1 MNHEY, CDR2 SMNVEV (reference sequence). CDR3 size: 14 residues. With V trimmed by 3 bases and J by 5 bases, 2 bases remained unmatched. The CDR3 DNA reads TGTGCCAGCAGTTTGGACAGGGGACACAATGAGCAGTTCTTC. Encoded protein: CASSLDRGHNEQFF.

This clone appeared a few times. The chain carries TRBV10-3 and TRBJ2-1; maybe TRBD2 (6 bases). V lost 3 bases and J lost 5, with 8 bases in between. The length of the CDR3 is 13 residues. Germline V gives CDR1 ENHRY, CDR2 SYGVKD. The CDR3 DNA sequence: TGTGCCATCAGTGACGAGCGGGACAATGAGCAGTTCTTC. Amino acid sequence: CAISDERDNEQFF.

The chain employs TRBV28 and TRBJ1-2; 8 bases align to TRBD1. The germline V gene has CDR1 MDHEN and CDR2 SYDVKM. The CDR3 length is 14 residues. V gave up 3 bases and J gave up 5 bases; unmatched junction bases: 5. Written as DNA, the CDR3 is TGTGCCAGCAGTTTCCCCGACAGGGGTTATGGCTACACCTTC. This codes for CASSFPDRGYGYTF.

This clone has more than one count but fewer than ten. One junction end does not reproduce the germline sequence, and a read error may be involved. The V gene is TRBV7-6, the J gene TRBJ2-1; D remains unclear. CDR1 is SGHVS, CDR2 FNYEAQ, per germline. CDR3 length equals 14 residues. The CDR3: CASTLWDLANEQFF. For the CDR3, the DNA is TGTGCCAGCACCTTATGGGATTTGGCGAATGAGCAGTTCTTC.

This chain joins TRBV2 and TRBJ2-1; TRBD1 matches at 8 bases. V dropped 6 bases and J dropped 2; count of bases not matched to a gene: 3. Germline values: CDR1 SNHLY, CDR2 FYNNEI. This CDR3 has 14 residues. In DNA, the CDR3 is TGTGCCAGCAGAGACAGGGGTACCTACAATGAGCAGTTCTTC. Translation gives CASRDRGTYNEQFF.

The chain carries TRBV27 and TRBJ2-1; 15 bases line up with TRBD2. With V trimmed by 5 bases and J by 8 bases, 19 bases remained unmatched. This CDR3 has 20 residues. The germline CDR1 and CDR2 sequences are MNHEY and SMNVEV (reference sequence). This CDR3 reads CASSTRWTSGRAVSSYEQFF. In DNA form, the CDR3 reads TGTGCCAGCAGTACCAGGTGGACTAGCGGGAGGGCCGTATCATCCTATGAGCAGTTCTTC.

The chain is built from TRBV5-8 and TRBJ1-5, with D hard to call. Trimming took 0 bases from V and 0 from J, leaving 7 bases between them. Per the germline V gene, CDR1 is SGHTS and CDR2 is YDEGEE. There are 15 residues in the CDR3. The CDR3 bases are TGTGCCAGCAGCTTGGAAGGGCGTAGCAATCAGCCCCAGCATTTT. This codes for CASSLEGRSNQPQHF.

Details on this clone: This specimen includes other DNA sequences encoding the same CDR3. This sequence joins TRBV28 and TRBJ1-1; 9 nucleotides align to TRBD1. V dropped 5 bases and J dropped 4; count of bases not matched to a gene: 5. Germline CDR1 is MDHEN and CDR2 is SYDVKM. This CDR3 is built from 14 residues. In DNA form, the CDR3 reads TGTGCCAGCAGTCCGACAGGGGGAGGCACTGAAGCTTTCTTT. It translates to CASSPTGGGTEAFF.

This clone has just one count. J is TRBJ1-1 and V is TRBV29-1; 7 bases are a match to TRBD1. The CDR3 extends over 18 amino acids. The J segment lost 0 bases and the V segment lost 7 bases, leaving 20 bases of the junction unmatched. Germline V gene sequence: CDR1 SQVTM, CDR2 ANQGSEA. The CDR3 nucleotides are TGCAGCGCCCGGCATTCGTTGGGACAGCGTGTGATGAACACTGAAGCTTTCTTT. It yields the protein CSARHSLGQRVMNTEAFF.